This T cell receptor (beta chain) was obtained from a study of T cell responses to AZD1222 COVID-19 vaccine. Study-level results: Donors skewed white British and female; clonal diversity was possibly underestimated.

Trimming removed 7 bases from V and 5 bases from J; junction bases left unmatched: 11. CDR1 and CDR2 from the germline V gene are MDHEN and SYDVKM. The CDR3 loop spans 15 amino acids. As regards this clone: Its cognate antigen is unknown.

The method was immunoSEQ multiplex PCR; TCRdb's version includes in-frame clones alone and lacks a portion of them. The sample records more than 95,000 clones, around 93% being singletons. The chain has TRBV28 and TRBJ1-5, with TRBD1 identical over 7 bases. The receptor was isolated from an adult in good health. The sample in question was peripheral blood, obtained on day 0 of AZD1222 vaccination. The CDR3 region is CASTLPVGGYQPQHF. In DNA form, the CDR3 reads TGTGCCAGCACCCTACCGGTAGGGGGCTATCAGCCCCAGCATTTT.